This is a list of T cell receptor beta chains from one sample in a study of T cell changes during pregnancy in multiple sclerosis. Repertoires were generated with immunoSEQ multiplex PCR, while TCRdb's copy carries only in-frame clones and drops some. The repertoire holds tens of thousands of clones, approximately 90% seen once, with approximately 0.64% in the top ten. This specimen was CD4+ T cells from peripheral blood mononuclear cells, taken after pregnancy. All receptors derive from a female donor with multiple sclerosis, enrolled in a pregnancy study. CDR3s include the opening cysteine and the closing phenylalanine or tryptophan. A D gene is named only where the DNA matches it firmly. Size is omitted from some rows. Given values are once, few, many or a class for expanded clones.

J gene: TRBJ2-5
D gene: TRBD2
clone size: -
V gene: TRBV7-7
CDR3 DNA: TGTGCCAGCAGCTACGGCGGGGGGCGGGGGGCAGAGACCCAGTACTTC
CDR3 protein: CASSYGGGRGAETQYF

J gene: TRBJ2-3
D gene: -
clone size: -
V gene: TRBV7-3
CDR3 DNA: TGTGCCAGCAGCCGCGGATTCACAGATACGCAGTATTTT
CDR3 protein: CASSRGFTDTQYF

J gene: TRBJ1-2
D gene: -
clone size: -
V gene: TRBV12-5
CDR3 DNA: TGTGCTAGTGGTTTGGTAGCGGCCCCCTATGGCTACACCTTC
CDR3 protein: CASGLVAAPYGYTF

J gene: TRBJ1-1
D gene: -
clone size: -
V gene: TRBV5-8
CDR3 DNA: TGTGCCAGCAGCTTGATCCAGAGGGCTGAAGCTTTCTTT
CDR3 protein: CASSLIQRAEAFF

J gene: TRBJ2-7
D gene: -
clone size: -
V gene: TRBV6-5
CDR3 DNA: TGTGCCAGCAGTTACCCTCGGGCGGGGCCCTACGAGCAGTACTTC
CDR3 protein: CASSYPRAGPYEQYF

J gene: TRBJ2-1
D gene: -
clone size: -
V gene: TRBV2
CDR3 DNA: TGTGCCAGCAACTATCGGGGTAACAATGAGCAGTTCTTC
CDR3 protein: CASNYRGNNEQFF

J gene: TRBJ2-5
D gene: TRBD2
clone size: -
V gene: TRBV6-1
CDR3 DNA: TGTGCCAGCAGTGGGGGGGGGACGGAGACCCAGTACTTC
CDR3 protein: CASSGGGTETQYF

J gene: TRBJ2-7
D gene: TRBD1
clone size: -
V gene: TRBV11-1
CDR3 DNA: TGTGCCAGCGGGTATAGTGGGACAGCCTACGAGCAGTACTTC
CDR3 protein: CASGYSGTAYEQYF

J gene: TRBJ1-6
D gene: TRBD1
clone size: -
V gene: TRBV7-2
CDR3 DNA: TGTGCCAGCAGCACCCCCCCGGGACAGGGTTCCTATAATTCACCCCTCCACTTT
CDR3 protein: CASSTPPGQGSYNSPLHF

J gene: TRBJ2-2
D gene: -
clone size: once
V gene: TRBV18
CDR3 DNA: TGTGCCAGCTCACCACCTTCGGACACCGGGGAGCTGTTTTTT
CDR3 protein: CASSPPSDTGELFF

J gene: TRBJ2-5
D gene: TRBD2
clone size: -
V gene: TRBV4-1
CDR3 DNA: TGCGCCAGCAGCCAACCTTGGGGGGGAGCGGGGGGGAGAGGAGAGACCCAGTACTTC
CDR3 protein: CASSQPWGGAGGRGETQYF

J gene: TRBJ2-5
D gene: TRBD1
clone size: -
V gene: TRBV7-7
CDR3 DNA: TGTGCTAGCAGCCCCGGACAGGGGTTAGAGACCCAGTACTTC
CDR3 protein: CASSPGQGLETQYF